Following are 6 T cell receptor beta chains from one sample sequenced in a study of blood T cell repertoires in COVID-19. Sequencing was performed with immunoSEQ multiplex PCR; in TCRdb, only in-frame clones are kept and a portion is missing. The table includes fewer than 300,000 clones, about 89% detected once. Sample: PBMCs or T cells enriched from blood (not recorded which). These receptors came from a man aged 40-49 years who had recovered from COVID-19.

V usage is TRBV12-5 and J usage is TRBJ2-3; perhaps TRBD1 as D (6 bases). Per germline, CDR1 LGHNT and CDR2 FRNRAP. V lost 1 base and J lost 4, with 27 bases in between. This CDR3 is built from 20 residues. CDR3 in DNA: TGTGCTAGTGGTTTGGAACGAAGGGGGTGTGGCGGAAAACCCCCAGATACGCAGTATTTT. It specifies CASGLERRGCGGKPPDTQYF.

The chain recombines TRBV4-3 with TRBJ2-1; weak D call: TRBD1 (6 bases). The CDR3 has 15 amino acids. Trimming took off 4 bases at V and 0 bases at J, with 10 bases between the two ends. Germline-derived CDR1 and CDR2 are LGHNA and YSLEER. The CDR3 DNA sequence: TGCGCCAGCAGCCCCACAGGGAGCTCCTACAATGAGCAGTTCTTC. Translating gives CASSPTGSSYNEQFF.

The rearrangement joins TRBV2 to TRBJ1-1; 8 positions agree with TRBD1. The CDR3 has 13 residues. The V segment lost 6 bases and the J segment 1 base; nucleotides outside the gene matches: 1. Germline CDR1 is SNHLY and CDR2 is FYNNEI. The CDR3 DNA follows: TGTGCCAGCAGGGGACAGGAGAACACTGAAGCTTTCTTT. Translated, it gives CASRGQENTEAFF.

This chain connects TRBV3-1 (or the pseudogene TRBV3-2) to TRBJ2-3, with 10 bases identical to TRBD1. The germline V gene encodes CDR1 LGHDT and CDR2 YNNKEL (reference sequence). The CDR3 spans 15 residues. Losses at the gene ends were 0 bases for V and 4 bases for J; bases not matched to a gene: 1. In nucleotides, the CDR3 is TGTGCCAGCAGCCAAGATGGACAGGGGGCAGATACGCAGTATTTT. Translating it yields CASSQDGQGADTQYF.

This clone was detected only a few times. J is TRBJ2-1 and V is TRBV10-1; D possibly corresponds to TRBD2 (6 bases). CDR3 length: 10 residues. Germline values: CDR1 WNHNN, CDR2 SYGVQD (reference sequence). V lost 10 bases and J lost 8, with 9 bases in between. The CDR3 nucleotides read TGCGCCACCCCGGGAGATGAGCAGTTCTTC. It encodes CATPGDEQFF.

CDR3 sequence reads: CASSPRQGAPEAFF. The CDR3 coding sequence is TGTGCCAGCAGCCCCCGACAGGGGGCCCCTGAAGCTTTCTTT. The gene calls are TRBV11-1 and TRBJ1-1; 10 nucleotides match TRBD1. The CDR3 has 14 amino acids. Looked up from germline, CDR1 is SGHAT and CDR2 is FQDESV (reference sequence). J gave up 6 bases and V 5 bases, and 6 bases lay outside the gene matches.